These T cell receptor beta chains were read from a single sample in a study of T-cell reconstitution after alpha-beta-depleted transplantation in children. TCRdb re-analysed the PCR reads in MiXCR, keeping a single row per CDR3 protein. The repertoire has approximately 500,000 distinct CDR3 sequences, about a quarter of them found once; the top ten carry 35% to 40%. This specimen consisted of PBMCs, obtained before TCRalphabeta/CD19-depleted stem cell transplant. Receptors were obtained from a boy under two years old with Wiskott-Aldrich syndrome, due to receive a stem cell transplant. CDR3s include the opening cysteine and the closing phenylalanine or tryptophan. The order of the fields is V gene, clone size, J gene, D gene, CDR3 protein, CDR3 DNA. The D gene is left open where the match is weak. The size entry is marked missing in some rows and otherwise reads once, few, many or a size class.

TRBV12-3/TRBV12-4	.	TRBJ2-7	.	CASSLRGLEYF	TGTGCCAGCAGTTTACGGGGTTTGGAGTACTTC
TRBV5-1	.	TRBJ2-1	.	CASSLVSQSYNEQFF	TGCGCCAGCAGCTTGGTCTCTCAATCCTACAATGAGCAGTTCTTC
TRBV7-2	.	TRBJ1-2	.	CASSLEGAGTNYGYTF	TGTGCCAGCAGCTTAGAAGGTGCAGGGACTAACTATGGCTACACCTTC
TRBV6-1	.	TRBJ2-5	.	CASSTRTDPPTQYF	TGTGCCAGCAGTACGCGGACGGACCCCCCGACCCAGTACTTC
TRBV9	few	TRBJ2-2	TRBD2	CASSVTSEITGELFF	TGTGCCAGCAGCGTGACTAGCGAGATCACCGGGGAGCTGTTTTTT
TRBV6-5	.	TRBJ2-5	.	CASSYQKSPRAETQYF	TGTGCCAGCAGTTACCAAAAGTCCCCCCGGGCAGAGACCCAGTACTTC
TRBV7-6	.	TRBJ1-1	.	CASSLEGFRGAEAFF	TGTGCCAGCAGCTTAGAGGGTTTCAGAGGGGCTGAAGCTTTCTTT
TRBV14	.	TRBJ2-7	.	CASSRSGTLSYEQYF	TGTGCCAGCAGCCGTTCCGGGACACTCTCCTACGAGCAGTACTTC
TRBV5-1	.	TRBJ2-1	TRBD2	CASSLGLAGGPSEFF	TGCGCCAGCAGCTTGGGGCTAGCGGGAGGGCCGTCGGAGTTCTTC
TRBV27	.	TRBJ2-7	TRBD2	CASSYASGRSYEQYF	TGTGCCAGCAGTTATGCTAGCGGGAGGTCTTACGAGCAGTACTTC
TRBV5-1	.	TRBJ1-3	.	CASSLGGGLSGNTIYF	TGCGCCAGCAGCTTGGGCGGCGGACTCTCTGGAAACACCATATATTTT